The clone carrying this T cell receptor beta chain has just a few counts. The data originate from a study of T-cell reconstitution after alpha-beta-depleted transplantation in children. CDR3 length: 16 residues. Looked up from germline, CDR1 is SGHRS and CDR2 is YFSETQ. V shed 4 bases and J 4 bases; nucleotides not matched to a gene: 10. Researchers prepared the TCRbeta library using unique molecular identifiers, the study reports. Via MiXCR, TCRdb re-called the PCR reads, giving one row per CDR3 protein. This table has 640,000 or so distinct CDR3 sequences, about 15% appearing once. Sequences were derived from PBMCs from the stem cell graft donor, sampled from the stem cell graft. This TCR derives from a human donor who donated a stem cell graft to a child with acute myeloid leukemia. The V gene is TRBV5-1, the J gene TRBJ2-1; 8 bases fit TRBD2. CDR3 coding DNA: TGCGCCAGCAGCGAGACACCGGGACTAGAGTACAATGAGCAGTTCTTC. It codes for CASSETPGLEYNEQFF.